This T cell receptor (beta chain) was documented in a study of T cells after yellow fever vaccination. Across the whole study: Those fractions that held only low numbers of cells were prepared using the SMART-Seq v4 Ultra Low Input RNA kit.

V was clipped by 2 bases and J by 5 bases, with 16 bases between them. Germline-derived CDR1 and CDR2 are MNHNS and SASEGT. The CDR3 runs 16 residues. This clonotype was seen only a few times. The TCR cDNA carried a universal primer site and UMIs from 5'RACE template switching. MiXCR, run by TCRdb on the 5' RACE reads, gives a single entry per CDR3 protein. The data contain 170,000 or so distinct CDR3 sequences, roughly 9% of them seen just once; the ten biggest clones take up about a third. This TCR came from a man between 18 and 29 years old who received the YFV17D yellow fever vaccine. Sample: CD8+ T cells sorted from PBMCs, taken 45 days after the yellow fever booster vaccination. V is TRBV6-1 and J is TRBJ2-1; D is unresolved. Written as DNA, the CDR3 is TGTGCCAGCAGTGAAAGTGATGGTTCGGAGAACAATGAGCAGTTCTTC. Residues: CASSESDGSENNEQFF.